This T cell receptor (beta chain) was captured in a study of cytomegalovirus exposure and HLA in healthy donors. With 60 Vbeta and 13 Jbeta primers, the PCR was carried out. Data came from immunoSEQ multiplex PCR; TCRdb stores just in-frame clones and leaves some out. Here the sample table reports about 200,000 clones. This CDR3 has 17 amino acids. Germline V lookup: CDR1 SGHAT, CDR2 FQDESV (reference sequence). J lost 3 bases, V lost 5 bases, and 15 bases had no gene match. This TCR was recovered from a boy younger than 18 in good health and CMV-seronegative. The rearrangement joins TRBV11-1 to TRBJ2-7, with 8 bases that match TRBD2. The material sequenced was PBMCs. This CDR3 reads CASSDGAGVFPHYEQYF. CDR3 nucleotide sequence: TGTGCCAGCAGCGATGGAGCGGGGGTCTTCCCCCACTACGAGCAGTACTTC.